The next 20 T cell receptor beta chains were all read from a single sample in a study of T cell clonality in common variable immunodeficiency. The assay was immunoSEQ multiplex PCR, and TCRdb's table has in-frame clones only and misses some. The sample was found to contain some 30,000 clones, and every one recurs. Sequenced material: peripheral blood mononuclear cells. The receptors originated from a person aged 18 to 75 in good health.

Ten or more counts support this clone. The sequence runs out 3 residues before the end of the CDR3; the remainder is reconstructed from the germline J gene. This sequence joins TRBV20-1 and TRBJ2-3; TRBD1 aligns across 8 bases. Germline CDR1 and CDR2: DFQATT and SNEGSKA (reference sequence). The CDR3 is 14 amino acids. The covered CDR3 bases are TGCAGTGCTAAGACAGGGGCGGAACTAGAGACG. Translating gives CSAKTGAELET. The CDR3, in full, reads CSAKTGAELETQYF.

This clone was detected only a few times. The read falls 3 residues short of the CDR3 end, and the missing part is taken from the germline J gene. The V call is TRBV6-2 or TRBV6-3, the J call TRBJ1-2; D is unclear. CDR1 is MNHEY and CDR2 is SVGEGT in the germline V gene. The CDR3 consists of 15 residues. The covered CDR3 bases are TGTGCCAGCAGTTACACTAGCGGGAGTTATCTTGAC. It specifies CASSYTSGSYLD. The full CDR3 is CASSYTSGSYLDYTF.

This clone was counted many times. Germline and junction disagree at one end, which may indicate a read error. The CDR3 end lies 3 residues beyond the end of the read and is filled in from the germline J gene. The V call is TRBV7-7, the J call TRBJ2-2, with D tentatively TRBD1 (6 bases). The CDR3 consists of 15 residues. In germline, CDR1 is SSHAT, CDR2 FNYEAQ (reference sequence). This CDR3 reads CASSRQAGHTGELFF. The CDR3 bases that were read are TGTGCTAGCAGCCGACAGGCGGGTCACACCGGGGAG. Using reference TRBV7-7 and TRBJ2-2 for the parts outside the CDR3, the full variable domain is GAGVSQSPRYKVTKRGQDVTLRCDPISSHATLYWYQQALGQGPEFLTYFNYEAQPDKSGLPSDRFSAERPEGSISTLTIQRTEQRDSAMYRCASSRQAGHTGELFFGEGSRLTVL.

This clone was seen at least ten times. The CDR3 reads CASSPANGDYEQYF. The part of the CDR3 DNA that was read is TGTGCCAGTAGTCCTGCCAACGGGGACTACGAG. This chain connects TRBV19 to TRBJ2-7; TRBD2 is a possible D gene (5 bases). Coverage ceases 3 residues before the CDR3 finishes, and the germline J gene fills in the end. Germline lookup yields CDR1 LNHDA and CDR2 SQIVND (reference sequence). This CDR3 is built from 14 residues. V dropped 5 bases and J dropped 3 bases, with 14 bases sitting between them.

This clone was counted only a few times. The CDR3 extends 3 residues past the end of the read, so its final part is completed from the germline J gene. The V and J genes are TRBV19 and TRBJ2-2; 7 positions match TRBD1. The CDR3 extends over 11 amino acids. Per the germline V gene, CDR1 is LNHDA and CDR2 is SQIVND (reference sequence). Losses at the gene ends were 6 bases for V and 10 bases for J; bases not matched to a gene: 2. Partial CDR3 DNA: TGTGCCAGTAGGACAGGGATGGAG. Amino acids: CASRTGME. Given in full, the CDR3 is CASRTGMELFF.

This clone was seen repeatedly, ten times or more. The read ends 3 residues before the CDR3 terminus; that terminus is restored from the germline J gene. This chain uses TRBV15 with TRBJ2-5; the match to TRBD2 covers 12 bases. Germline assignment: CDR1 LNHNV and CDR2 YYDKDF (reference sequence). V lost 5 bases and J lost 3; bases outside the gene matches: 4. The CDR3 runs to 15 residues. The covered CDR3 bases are TGTGCCACCAGCGCCAGGACTAGCGGGAAAGAGACC. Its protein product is CATSARTSGKET. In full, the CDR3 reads CATSARTSGKETQYF. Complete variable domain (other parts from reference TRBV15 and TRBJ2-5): DAMVIQNPRYQVTQFGKPVTLSCSQTLNHNVMYWYQQKSSQAPKLLFHYYDKDFNNEADTPDNFQSRRPNTSFCFLDIRSPGLGDTAMYLCATSARTSGKETQYFGPGTRLLVL.

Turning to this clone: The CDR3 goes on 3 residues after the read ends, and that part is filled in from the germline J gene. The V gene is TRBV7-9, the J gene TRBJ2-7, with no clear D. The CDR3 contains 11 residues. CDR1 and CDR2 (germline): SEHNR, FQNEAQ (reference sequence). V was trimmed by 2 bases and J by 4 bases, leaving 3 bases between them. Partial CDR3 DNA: TGTGCCAGCAGCTTATCTTACGAG. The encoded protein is CASSLSYE. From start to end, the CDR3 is CASSLSYEQYF.

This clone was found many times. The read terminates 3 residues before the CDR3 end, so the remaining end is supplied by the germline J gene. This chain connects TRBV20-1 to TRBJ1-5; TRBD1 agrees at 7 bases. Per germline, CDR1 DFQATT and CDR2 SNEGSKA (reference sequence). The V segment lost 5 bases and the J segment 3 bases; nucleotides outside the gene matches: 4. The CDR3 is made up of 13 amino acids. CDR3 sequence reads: CSAPQGYNQPQHF. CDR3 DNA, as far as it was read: TGCAGTGCTCCACAGGGGTACAATCAGCCC.

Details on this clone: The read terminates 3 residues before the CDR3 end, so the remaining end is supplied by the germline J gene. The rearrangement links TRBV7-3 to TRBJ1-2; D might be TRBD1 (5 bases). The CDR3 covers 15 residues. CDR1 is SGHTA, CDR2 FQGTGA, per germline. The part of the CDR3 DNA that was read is TGTGCCAGCAGCTTGGGACTAGCGGGAGAAGATGAC. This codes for CASSLGLAGEDD. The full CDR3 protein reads CASSLGLAGEDDYTF.

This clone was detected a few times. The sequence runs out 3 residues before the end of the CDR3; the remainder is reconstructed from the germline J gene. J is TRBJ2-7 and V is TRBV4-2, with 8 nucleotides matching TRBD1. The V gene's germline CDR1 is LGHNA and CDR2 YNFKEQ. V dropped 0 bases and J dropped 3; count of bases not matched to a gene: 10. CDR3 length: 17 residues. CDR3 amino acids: CASSQDSAGQAFYEQYF. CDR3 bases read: TGTGCCAGCAGCCAAGATAGCGCGGGACAGGCCTTCTACGAG.

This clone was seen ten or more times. CDR3: CASSPTGPNTGELFF. CDR3 DNA, as far as it was read: TGTGCCAGCTCACCAACAGGGCCGAACACCGGGGAG. The genes are TRBV18 and TRBJ2-2, with a weak D call TRBD1 (6 bases). The read terminates 3 residues ahead of where the CDR3 ends, so the germline J gene completes it. This CDR3 comprises 15 residues. The germline V and J ends were trimmed by 2 bases and 0 bases, with 7 bases remaining between them. CDR1 KGHSH and CDR2 LQKENI come from the germline V gene.

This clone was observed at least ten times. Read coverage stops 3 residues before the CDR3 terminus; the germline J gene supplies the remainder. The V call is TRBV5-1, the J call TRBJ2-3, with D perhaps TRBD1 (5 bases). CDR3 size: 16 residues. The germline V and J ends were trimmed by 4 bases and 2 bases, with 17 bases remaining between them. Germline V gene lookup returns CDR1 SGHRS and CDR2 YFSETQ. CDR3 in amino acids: CASSPWTLTITDTQYF. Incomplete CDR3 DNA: TGCGCCAGCAGCCCCTGGACACTTACAATCACAGATACG.

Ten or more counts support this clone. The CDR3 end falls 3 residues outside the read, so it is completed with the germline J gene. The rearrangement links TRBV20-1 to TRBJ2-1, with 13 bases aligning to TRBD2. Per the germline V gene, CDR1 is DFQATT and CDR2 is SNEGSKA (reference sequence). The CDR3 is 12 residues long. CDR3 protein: CAGLAGDTEQFF. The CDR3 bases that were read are TGCGCTGGACTAGCGGGAGACACTGAG.

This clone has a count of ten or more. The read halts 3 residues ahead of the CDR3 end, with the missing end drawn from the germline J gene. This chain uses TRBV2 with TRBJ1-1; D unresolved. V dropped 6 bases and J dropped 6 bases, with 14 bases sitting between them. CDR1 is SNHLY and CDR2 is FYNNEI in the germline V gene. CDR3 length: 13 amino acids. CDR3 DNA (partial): TGTGCCAGCAGCGACGACATAGTGCCTGAA. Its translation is CASSDDIVPE. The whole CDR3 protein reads CASSDDIVPEAFF.

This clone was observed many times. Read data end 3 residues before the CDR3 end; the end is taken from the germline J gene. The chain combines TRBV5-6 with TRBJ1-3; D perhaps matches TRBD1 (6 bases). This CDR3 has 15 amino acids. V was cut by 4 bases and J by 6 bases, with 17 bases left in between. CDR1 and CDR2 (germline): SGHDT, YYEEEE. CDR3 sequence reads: CASSPEAGAKNTIYF. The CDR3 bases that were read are TGTGCCAGCAGCCCGGAGGCAGGGGCGAAAAACACC.

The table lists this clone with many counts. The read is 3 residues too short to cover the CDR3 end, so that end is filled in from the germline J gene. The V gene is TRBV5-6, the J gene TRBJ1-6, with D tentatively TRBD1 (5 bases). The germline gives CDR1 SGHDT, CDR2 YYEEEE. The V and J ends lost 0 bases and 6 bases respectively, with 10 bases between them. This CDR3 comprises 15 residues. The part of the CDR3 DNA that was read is TGTGCCAGCAGCTTGGGAGACAGAGCTAATTCACCC. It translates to CASSLGDRANSP. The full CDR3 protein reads CASSLGDRANSPLHF.

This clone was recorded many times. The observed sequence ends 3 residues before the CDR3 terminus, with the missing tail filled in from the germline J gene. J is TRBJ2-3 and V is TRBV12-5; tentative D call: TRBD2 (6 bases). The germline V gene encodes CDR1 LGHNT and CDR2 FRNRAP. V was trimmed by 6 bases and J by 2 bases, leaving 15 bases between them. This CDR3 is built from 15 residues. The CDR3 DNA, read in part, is TGTGCTAGTGGCCCCGGGACTCATTCCACAGATACG. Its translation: CASGPGTHSTDT. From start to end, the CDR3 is CASGPGTHSTDTQYF.

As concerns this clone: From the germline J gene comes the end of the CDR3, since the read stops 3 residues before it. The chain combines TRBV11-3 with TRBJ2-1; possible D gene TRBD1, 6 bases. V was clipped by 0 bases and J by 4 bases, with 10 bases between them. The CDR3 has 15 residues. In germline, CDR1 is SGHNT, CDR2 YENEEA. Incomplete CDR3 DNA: TGTGCCAGCAGCTTAGACGAGGACAGTTACAATGAG. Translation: CASSLDEDSYNE. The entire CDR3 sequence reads CASSLDEDSYNEQFF.

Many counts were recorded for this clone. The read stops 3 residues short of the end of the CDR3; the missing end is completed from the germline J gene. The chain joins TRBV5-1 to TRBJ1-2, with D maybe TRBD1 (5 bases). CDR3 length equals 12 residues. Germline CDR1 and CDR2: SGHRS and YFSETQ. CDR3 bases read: TGCGCCAGCAGCGCCTCGACAGAGAGC. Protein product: CASSASTES. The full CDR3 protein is CASSASTESYTF.

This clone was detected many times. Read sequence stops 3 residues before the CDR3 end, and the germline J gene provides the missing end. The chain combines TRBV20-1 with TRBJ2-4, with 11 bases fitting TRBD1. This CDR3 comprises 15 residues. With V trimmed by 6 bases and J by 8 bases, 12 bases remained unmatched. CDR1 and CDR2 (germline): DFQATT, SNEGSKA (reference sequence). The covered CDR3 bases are TGCAGTGCCCCACCCCCCGGGACAGGGGGAGACATT. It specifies CSAPPPGTGGDI. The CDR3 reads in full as CSAPPPGTGGDIQYF.